A single sample is the source of the 24 T cell receptor beta chains below, sequenced in a study of cytomegalovirus exposure and HLA in healthy donors. The PCR used 60 Vbeta and 13 Jbeta primers. Using immunoSEQ multiplex PCR, the repertoire was profiled, and TCRdb retains in-frame clones only, with some absent. The profile shows 150,000 to 200,000 clones, approximately 62% of them singletons. Sequenced material: PBMCs. These receptor sequences come from a man in his fifties or sixties in good health and CMV-seronegative.

The rearrangement links TRBV7-3 to TRBJ2-6; TRBD2 is a possible D gene (6 bases). The CDR3 extends over 16 amino acids. CDR1 is SGHTA, CDR2 FQGTGA, per germline. The germline V and J ends were trimmed by 5 bases and 4 bases, with 15 bases remaining between them. The CDR3 DNA sequence: TGTGCCAGCAGCCCTATGGGGGGAGCCGGGGCCAACGTCCTGACTTTC. This encodes CASSPMGGAGANVLTF.

The chain employs TRBV6-5 and TRBJ1-1; 7 nucleotides align to TRBD1. This CDR3 region has 14 residues. Per germline, CDR1 MNHEY and CDR2 SVGAGI. The trim removed 7 bases at V and 1 base at J, leaving 6 bases unmatched. The CDR3 sequence is CASKEGQTNTEAFF. The CDR3 nucleotides read TGTGCCAGCAAAGAGGGACAGACGAACACTGAAGCTTTCTTT.

CDR3 residues: CASSETESGNTIYF. DNA for the CDR3: TGTGCCAGCAGCGAAACAGAGTCTGGAAACACCATATATTTT. The chain combines TRBV14 with TRBJ1-3; D is ambiguous. The germline CDR1 and CDR2 sequences are SGHDN and FVKESK. The CDR3 is made up of 14 amino acids. Trimming stripped 5 bases from V and 1 base from J, with 9 bases between.

The chain links TRBV7-2 to TRBJ1-4; possible D gene TRBD1, 6 bases. Germline V lookup: CDR1 SGHTA, CDR2 FQGNSA. This CDR3 is 12 amino acids long. Trimming removed 5 bases from V and 10 bases from J, with 11 bases in between. CDR3 DNA: TGTGCCAGCAGCCTGGACAGCCGAAAACTGTTTTTT. It yields the protein CASSLDSRKLFF.

The chain joins TRBV6-5 to TRBJ2-7; a possible D gene is TRBD1 (7 bases). The length of the CDR3 is 14 residues. Germline lookup yields CDR1 MNHEY and CDR2 SVGAGI. V was cut by 2 bases and J by 6 bases, with 14 bases left in between. DNA for the CDR3: TGTGCCAGCAGTTACGAGGGGGCGGAGGGCGAGCAGTACTTC. It specifies CASSYEGAEGEQYF.

This chain links TRBV11-2 with TRBJ1-1, with D uncertain. The CDR3 spans 15 residues. Germline V gene lookup returns CDR1 SGHAT and CDR2 FQNNGV. Trimming left V 2 bases short and J 4 bases short, with 14 bases between. The DNA of the CDR3 is TGTGCCAGCAGCTTAATGGTTGCTTCGGTCACTGAAGCTTTCTTT. Translating gives CASSLMVASVTEAFF. Variable domain in full (rest from reference TRBV11-2 and TRBJ1-1): EAGVAQSPRYKIIEKRQSVAFWCNPISGHATLYWYQQILGQGPKLLIQFQNNGVVDDSQLPKDRFSAERLKGVDSTLKIQPAKLEDSAVYLCASSLMVASVTEAFFGQGTRLTVV.

J is TRBJ2-3 and V is TRBV12-5; TRBD1 aligns across 7 bases. This CDR3 comprises 14 residues. The V gene's germline CDR1 is LGHNT and CDR2 FRNRAP. Trimming at V came to 6 bases and at J to 6 bases, leaving 9 bases not matched to a gene. CDR3 coding DNA: TGTGCTAGTGGCATACAGGGGTCTTGGGATACGCAGTATTTT. Residues: CASGIQGSWDTQYF.

The chain combines TRBV6-5 with TRBJ2-1, with D possibly matching TRBD1 (6 bases). Germline V gene lookup returns CDR1 MNHEY and CDR2 SVGAGI. There are 16 residues in the CDR3. V lost 2 bases, J lost 2 bases, and 13 bases lay in between. CDR3 DNA sequence: TGTGCCAGCAGTTACGAAGGGGCAGGGGCCTACAATGAGCAGTTCTTC. Translation: CASSYEGAGAYNEQFF.

This clone came up a few times. The chain couples TRBV6-1 to TRBJ2-6, with 7 bases fitting TRBD1. The junction had 7 bases not matched to a gene; V was cut back by 5 bases and J by 0 bases. The CDR3 is made up of 17 amino acids. Germline CDR1 reads MNHNS; CDR2 reads SASEGT. Written as DNA, the CDR3 is TGTGCCAGCAGTAAAGGGACAGCCGACTCTGGGGCCAACGTCCTGACTTTC. Protein product: CASSKGTADSGANVLTF.

The V call is TRBV9, the J call TRBJ1-1, with 11 nucleotides matching TRBD1. Germline V gene data show CDR1 as SGDLS and CDR2 as YYNGEE. V lost 3 bases, J lost 0 bases, and 7 bases stayed unmatched. The CDR3 extends over 17 amino acids. CDR3 in DNA: TGTGCCAGCAGCGAGGGGGACAGGGGGACCATGAACACTGAAGCTTTCTTT. As protein: CASSEGDRGTMNTEAFF.

About this clone itself: Other DNA sequences in the same sample also yield this CDR3. The rearrangement joins TRBV5-1 to TRBJ2-5; 8 positions agree with TRBD1. This CDR3 is 14 amino acids long. Germline V CDR1 and CDR2: SGHRS, YFSETQ. V lost 1 base to trimming and J lost 1 base; unmatched junction nucleotides: 0. The CDR3 DNA follows: TGCGCCAGCAGCTTGACAGGGGGCCAAGAGACCCAGTACTTC. It specifies CASSLTGGQETQYF.

This chain joins TRBV11-2 and TRBJ2-1; 9 nucleotides match TRBD2. This CDR3 is built from 15 residues. Trimming removed 2 bases from V and 6 bases from J; junction bases left unmatched: 5. Germline V gene data show CDR1 as SGHAT and CDR2 as FQNNGV. The CDR3 loop reads CASSLSAGGINEQFF. In nucleotides, the CDR3 is TGTGCCAGCAGCTTATCGGCGGGGGGGATCAATGAGCAGTTCTTC.

J is TRBJ2-7 and V is TRBV11-2; D may be TRBD1 (6 bases). CDR3 size: 17 residues. In germline, CDR1 is SGHAT, CDR2 FQNNGV. The V and J ends lost 1 base and 2 bases respectively, with 18 bases between them. The CDR3 nucleotides read TGTGCCAGCAGCTTAGGAGCAGGGGCTATCCCCACCTACGAGCAGTACTTC. Protein sequence: CASSLGAGAIPTYEQYF.

This rearrangement joins TRBV6-1 to TRBJ2-5, with unresolved D. The last part of the DNA fits TRBJ2-7 better; the J call may be wrong. Germline assignment: CDR1 MNHNS and CDR2 SASEGT. This CDR3 is 12 amino acids long. CDR3 nucleotide sequence: TGTGCCAGCAGTGAAGCCCGTTACGAGCAGTACTTC. Translation: CASSEARYEQYF.

The rearrangement joins TRBV2 to TRBJ2-7; 8 bases fit TRBD1. CDR3 length: 16 residues. J gave up 4 bases and V 7 bases, and 15 bases lay outside the gene matches. Germline V gene data show CDR1 as SNHLY and CDR2 as FYNNEI. The CDR3, as DNA: TGTGCCAGCAACCTAGCCGACAGGGGATCCCATTACGAGCAGTACTTC. It is translated as CASNLADRGSHYEQYF.

This clone was seen only a few times. The chain recombines TRBV19 with TRBJ2-7; TRBD2 aligns across 9 bases. Trimming took 5 bases from V and 0 from J; bases not matched to a gene: 17. Per germline, CDR1 LNHDA and CDR2 SQIVND (reference sequence). The CDR3 is made up of 19 amino acids. The DNA of the CDR3 is TGTGCCAGTAGTCCCCGGGGACTCCTTAGCGGGGGAGTCTCCTACGAGCAGTACTTC. This gives the protein CASSPRGLLSGGVSYEQYF.

The sample holds a few counts of this clone. The chain has TRBV4-3 and TRBJ1-1; maybe TRBD1 (5 bases). The germline CDR1 and CDR2 sequences are LGHNA and YSLEER. The CDR3 is made up of 14 amino acids. V lost 2 bases and J 3 bases, leaving 10 bases between the germline ends. The CDR3 region has the DNA TGCGCCAGCAGCCAAACCTGGGGGGACACTGAAGCTTTCTTT. It is translated as CASSQTWGDTEAFF.

The rearrangement links TRBV19 to TRBJ1-5, with 7 positions matching TRBD1. V lost 7 bases to trimming and J lost 2 bases; unmatched junction nucleotides: 8. This CDR3 has 15 amino acids. Germline CDR1 and CDR2: LNHDA and SQIVND (reference sequence). CDR3 loop: CASTNQGVGNQPQHF. The CDR3 DNA follows: TGTGCCAGTACCAATCAGGGGGTGGGCAATCAGCCCCAGCATTTT.

Of note for this clone: This sample includes further DNA sequences coding for the same CDR3. J is TRBJ1-4 and V is TRBV2; possible D gene TRBD1, 5 bases. Trimming cost V 3 bases and J 5 bases, with 10 bases left between them. The CDR3 length is 14 residues. Germline V gene sequence: CDR1 SNHLY, CDR2 FYNNEI. This chain's CDR3 is CASSEARGNEKLFF. The CDR3, as DNA: TGTGCCAGCAGTGAGGCGCGGGGCAATGAAAAACTGTTTTTT.

This chain uses TRBV5-4 with TRBJ1-3, with 7 bases identical to TRBD1. There are 15 residues in the CDR3. Germline CDR1 reads SGHNT; CDR2 reads YYREEE (reference sequence). V was clipped by 0 bases and J by 3 bases; unmatched bases: 3. Here the CDR3 reads CASSLEQGLGNTIYF. The DNA for the CDR3 is TGTGCCAGCAGCTTGGAACAGGGGCTTGGAAACACCATATATTTT.

The chain is built from TRBV7-9 and TRBJ1-6; tentatively, D is TRBD1 (5 bases). Trimming took 2 bases from V and 6 from J, leaving 8 bases between them. Germline CDR1 and CDR2: SEHNR and FQNEAQ (reference sequence). This CDR3 region has 14 residues. The CDR3 is CASSLLGVNSPLHF. The DNA of the CDR3 is TGTGCCAGCAGCTTATTAGGGGTTAATTCACCCCTCCACTTT.

A few counts support this clone. The chain carries TRBV7-9 and TRBJ2-3; D remains ambiguous. This CDR3 spans 16 amino acids. V was shortened by 3 bases and J by 2 bases, with 15 bases between the two germline ends. The germline CDR1 and CDR2 sequences are SEHNR and FQNEAQ (reference sequence). The CDR3 reads CASSFVWALSTDTQYF. The CDR3 DNA is TGTGCCAGCAGCTTCGTATGGGCTTTATCCACAGATACGCAGTATTTT. Using reference TRBV7-9 and TRBJ2-3 for the parts outside the CDR3, the full variable domain is DTGVSQNPRHKITKRGQNVTFRCDPISEHNRLYWYRQTLGQGPEFLTYFQNEAQLEKSRLLSDRFSAERPKGSFSTLEIQRTEQGDSAMYLCASSFVWALSTDTQYFGPGTRLTVL.

This sequence joins TRBV9 and TRBJ2-3; D gene unclear. V dropped 2 bases and J dropped 3 bases, with 4 bases sitting between them. The CDR3 extends over 12 amino acids. CDR1 SGDLS and CDR2 YYNGEE come from the germline V gene. CDR3 sequence reads: CASSVETDTQYF. CDR3 in DNA: TGTGCCAGCAGCGTCGAGACAGATACGCAGTATTTT. The variable domain in full, with the rest retrieved from reference TRBV9 and TRBJ2-3, is DSGVTQTPKHLITATGQRVTLRCSPRSGDLSVYWYQQSLDQGLQFLIQYYNGEERAKGNILERFSAQQFPDLHSELNLSSLELGDSALYFCASSVETDTQYFGPGTRLTVL.

This chain joins TRBV11-2 and TRBJ1-1, with 9 bases identical to TRBD1. This CDR3 contains 15 residues. CDR1 is SGHAT, CDR2 FQNNGV, per germline. V shed 1 base, J shed 8 bases, and the junction held 8 bases outside the gene matches. The CDR3 DNA reads as TGTGCCAGCAGCTTAGGGCACAGGGGGCGTACAGAAGCTTTCTTT. Translated: CASSLGHRGRTEAFF.